These T cell receptor beta chains were read from a single sample in a study of regulatory T cells in long-lasting Graves disease. Using its own MiXCR run on the multiplex PCR reads, TCRdb lists one record per CDR3 protein. Seen here are about 520,000 distinct CDR3 sequences, around 12% observed once, and the top ten hold 7.5% to 9%. These records were also assigned to another study, of T cells in Graves' hyperthyroidism and ophthalmopathy.

The source material was peripheral blood mononuclear cells (PBMCs), sampled at new diagnosis, from a patient treated with antithyroid drugs. These receptors came from a woman aged 25 to 45 with Graves disease. Both conserved end residues are part of each CDR3. Fields, in order: clone size, V gene, D gene, J gene, CDR3 protein, CDR3 DNA. A D gene is named only where the DNA matches it firmly. Expanded clones get a size class; other rows say once, few or many, or leave the size out.

clone size: many; V gene: TRBV11-2; D gene: TRBD2; J gene: TRBJ2-5; CDR3 protein: CASSRLGGRETQYF; CDR3 DNA: TGTGCCAGCAGCCGCTTGGGAGGGAGGGAGACCCAGTACTTC
clone size: many; V gene: TRBV18; D gene: TRBD1; J gene: TRBJ2-5; CDR3 protein: CASSPLGTAQETQYF; CDR3 DNA: TGTGCCAGCTCACCCCTCGGGACAGCCCAAGAGACCCAGTACTTC
clone size: many; V gene: TRBV6-1; D gene: TRBD1; J gene: TRBJ1-1; CDR3 protein: CASRGQGTPDRMLF; CDR3 DNA: TGTGCCAGCAGGGGACAGGGGACACCAGACCGAATGCTCTTT
clone size: few; V gene: TRBV7-2; D gene: NA; J gene: TRBJ2-7; CDR3 protein: CASSPKTQGYEQYF; CDR3 DNA: TGTGCCAGCAGCCCGAAGACCCAGGGCTACGAGCAGTACTTC
clone size: NA; V gene: TRBV11-2; D gene: TRBD2; J gene: TRBJ2-5; CDR3 protein: CASSRGRLSETQYF; CDR3 DNA: TGTGCCAGCAGCCGCGGGAGGTTAAGTGAGACCCAGTACTTC
clone size: many; V gene: TRBV2; D gene: NA; J gene: TRBJ1-5; CDR3 protein: CASSPDGRNQPQHF; CDR3 DNA: TGTGCCAGCAGCCCAGACGGAAGGAATCAGCCCCAGCATTTT
clone size: many; V gene: TRBV9; D gene: NA; J gene: TRBJ1-6; CDR3 protein: CASSGDLNSPLHF; CDR3 DNA: TGTGCCAGCAGCGGGGACCTGAATTCACCCCTCCACTTT
clone size: many; V gene: TRBV5-1; D gene: NA; J gene: TRBJ2-3; CDR3 protein: CASSQNRGSFSVPSDTQYF; CDR3 DNA: TGCGCCAGCAGTCAAAATCGGGGTTCGTTTTCGGTTCCATCAGATACGCAGTATTTT
clone size: many; V gene: TRBV7-8; D gene: NA; J gene: TRBJ1-3; CDR3 protein: CASSYRGSGNTIYF; CDR3 DNA: TGTGCCAGCAGCTACCGAGGTTCTGGAAACACCATATATTTT
clone size: NA; V gene: TRBV5-1; D gene: NA; J gene: TRBJ1-4; CDR3 protein: CASTEGLATNEKLFF; CDR3 DNA: TGCGCCAGCACGGAGGGACTAGCCACTAATGAAAAACTGTTTTTT
clone size: many; V gene: TRBV6-2/TRBV6-3; D gene: NA; J gene: TRBJ1-2; CDR3 protein: CASSYGRGFRYGYTF; CDR3 DNA: TGTGCCAGCAGTTACGGCCGGGGCTTTCGCTATGGCTACACCTTC